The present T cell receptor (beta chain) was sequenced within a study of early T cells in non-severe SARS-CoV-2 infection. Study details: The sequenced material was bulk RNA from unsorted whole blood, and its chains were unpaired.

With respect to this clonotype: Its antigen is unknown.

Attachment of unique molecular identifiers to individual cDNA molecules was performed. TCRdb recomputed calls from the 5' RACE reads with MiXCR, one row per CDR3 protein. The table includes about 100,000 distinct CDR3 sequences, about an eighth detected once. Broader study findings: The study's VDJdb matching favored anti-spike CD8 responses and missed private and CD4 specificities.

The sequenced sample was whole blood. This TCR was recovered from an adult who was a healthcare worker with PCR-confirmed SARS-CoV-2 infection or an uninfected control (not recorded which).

CDR3 DNA: TGTGCCACCAGTGATTTGCAGACTGGGACAGGAGAGCTGTTTTTT. Translating gives CATSDLQTGTGELFF. The chain uses TRBV24-1 and TRBJ2-2; 8 nucleotides match TRBD1. Trimming at V came to 0 bases and at J to 11 bases, leaving 7 bases not matched to a gene. This CDR3 is built from 15 residues. Germline V lookup: CDR1 KGHDR, CDR2 SFDVKD.